Following are 14 T cell receptor beta chains from one sample sequenced in a study of OX40 agonist ivuxolimab in advanced cancers. Sequencing was performed with immunoSEQ multiplex PCR; in TCRdb, only in-frame clones are kept and a portion is missing. There are approximately 72,000 clones in the sample; roughly 82% occur only once, and around 1.6% lies in the top ten. The starting material was CD4+ or CD8+ T cells sorted from blood, obtained in a trial of the OX40 agonist ivuxolimab. The receptors stem from an adult with an advanced solid tumor such as melanoma, head and neck, liver or kidney cancer.

The chain joins TRBV7-2 to TRBJ2-1; 7 positions agree with TRBD1. V dropped 4 bases and J dropped 0; count of bases not matched to a gene: 3. The length of the CDR3 is 15 residues. The germline CDR1 and CDR2 sequences are SGHTA and FQGNSA. CDR3 region: CASSSQGSSYNEQFF. Written as DNA, the CDR3 is TGTGCCAGCAGCTCACAGGGGAGCTCCTACAATGAGCAGTTCTTC.

The CDR3 is CASSPDSRNQPQHF. The CDR3 region has the DNA TGCGCCAGCAGCCCCGACAGTCGCAATCAGCCCCAGCATTTT. The chain carries TRBV5-1 and TRBJ1-5, with D perhaps TRBD1 (5 bases). Germline V gives CDR1 SGHRS, CDR2 YFSETQ. The CDR3 totals 14 residues. Between the trimmed V and J ends, which lost 4 bases and 2 bases, there was a span of 10 bases.

The V gene is TRBV5-1, the J gene TRBJ2-1, with TRBD2 identical over 8 bases. CDR1 and CDR2 from the germline V gene are SGHRS and YFSETQ. J gave up 3 bases and V 0 bases, and 8 bases lay outside the gene matches. The CDR3 consists of 17 residues. The DNA for the CDR3 is TGCGCCAGCAGCTTGGGGGCTCTAAGCGGGAGCTACAATGAGCAGTTCTTC. Amino acid sequence: CASSLGALSGSYNEQFF. The full variable domain, with the rest looked up from reference TRBV5-1 and TRBJ2-1, is KAGVTQTPRYLIKTRGQQVTLSCSPISGHRSVSWYQQTPGQGLQFLFEYFSETQRNKGNFPGRFSGRQFSNSRSEMNVSTLELGDSALYLCASSLGALSGSYNEQFFGPGTRLTVL.

The chain joins TRBV28 to TRBJ2-4, with 14 positions matching TRBD2. V trimming: 4 bases; J trimming: 5 bases; junction bases outside the gene matches: 16. The germline CDR1 and CDR2 sequences are MDHEN and SYDVKM. The CDR3 is 20 residues long. CDR3 in DNA: TGTGCCAGCAGTTCCCATACTCGCCCCGGGACTAGCGGGGGACAAAACATTCAGTACTTC. Amino acid sequence: CASSSHTRPGTSGGQNIQYF.

The chain carries TRBV7-9 and TRBJ2-1, with 10 positions matching TRBD2. Germline values: CDR1 SEHNR, CDR2 FQNEAQ (reference sequence). The CDR3 loop spans 18 amino acids. The V and J ends lost 4 bases and 2 bases, in that order; junction bases with no gene match: 11. In nucleotides, the CDR3 is TGTGCCAGCAGCTCCCTAGGAGGAGCGGGAGGGACCTACAATGAGCAGTTCTTC. Encoded protein: CASSSLGGAGGTYNEQFF.

V gene TRBV6-6 combines with J gene TRBJ1-2; D is ambiguous. The CDR3 has 14 amino acids. The germline gives CDR1 MNHNY, CDR2 SVGAGI (reference sequence). V lost 2 bases and J 3 bases, leaving 10 bases between the germline ends. The CDR3 loop is CASSYREGHYGYTF. CDR3 sequence (DNA): TGTGCCAGCAGTTACCGGGAAGGGCACTATGGCTACACCTTC.

The chain has TRBV14 and TRBJ1-3; a possible D gene is TRBD1 (5 bases). The CDR3 is 15 amino acids. Trimming took off 3 bases at V and 0 bases at J, with 9 bases between the two ends. Germline V gene lookup returns CDR1 SGHDN and CDR2 FVKESK. In DNA form, the CDR3 reads TGTGCCAGCAGCCAGGGTGACAGCTCTGGAAACACCATATATTTT. The encoded protein is CASSQGDSSGNTIYF.

This sequence joins TRBV19 and TRBJ2-1; the D gene is possibly TRBD2 (5 bases). This CDR3 region has 14 residues. The V end was cut by 7 bases, the J end by 4 bases, with 14 bases between. Germline V gives CDR1 LNHDA, CDR2 SQIVND (reference sequence). The CDR3 bases are TGTGCCAGTAATTGGGCTAGCAGTTACAATGAGCAGTTCTTC. Its protein product is CASNWASSYNEQFF.

V and J are TRBV2 and TRBJ2-6; D might be TRBD1 (6 bases). Trimming removed 5 bases at V and 4 bases at J, with 12 bases between. Germline V gene sequence: CDR1 SNHLY, CDR2 FYNNEI. This CDR3 region has 15 residues. The CDR3 sequence is CASSPGTSGANVLTF. The CDR3 coding sequence is TGTGCCAGCAGTCCCGGGACATCCGGGGCCAACGTCCTGACTTTC.

V and J are TRBV30 and TRBJ1-1, with 10 bases lining up with TRBD1. The CDR3 extends over 15 amino acids. Germline V gene sequence: CDR1 GTSNPN, CDR2 SVGIG (reference sequence). J gave up 10 bases and V 5 bases, and 16 bases lay outside the gene matches. In DNA, the CDR3 is TGTGCCTGGGGGGGTGATGGGACAGGGGCCTTCGGAGCTTTCTTT. Its translation: CAWGGDGTGAFGAFF.

The chain joins TRBV9 to TRBJ2-1; no reliable D call. Germline-derived CDR1 and CDR2 are SGDLS and YYNGEE. CDR3 length: 15 residues. V lost 4 bases and J lost 0, with 11 bases in between. CDR3 amino acids: CASSPSAVSYNEQFF. The CDR3, as DNA: TGTGCCAGCAGCCCCAGTGCGGTCTCCTACAATGAGCAGTTCTTC.

Comments on this clone: Sequence at one end of the junction differs from germline and may be a read error. The V and J genes are TRBV7-2 and TRBJ2-7; weak D call: TRBD2 (6 bases). The CDR3 runs 12 residues. Germline assignment: CDR1 SGHTA and CDR2 FQGNSA. The CDR3 DNA reads as TGTGCCAGCAGCTTAGAACTAGCCCACCTTTTCTTC. Translated, it gives CASSLELAHLFF.

This clone appeared a few times. The chain uses TRBV27 and TRBJ1-1; D is unclear. Between the trimmed V and J ends, which lost 8 bases and 0 bases, there was a span of 10 bases. The CDR3 sequence is 13 residues long. The germline V gene encodes CDR1 MNHEY and CDR2 SMNVEV (reference sequence). The CDR3 nucleotides are TGTGCCAGCCCCCGGAAGATGAACACTGAAGCTTTCTTT. As protein: CASPRKMNTEAFF.

The rearrangement uses TRBV4-1 and TRBJ2-5; D is unresolved. The V end lost 3 bases, the J end lost 2 bases, and 7 bases lay between the germline ends. Germline CDR1 is MGHRA and CDR2 is YSYEKL. The CDR3 loop spans 13 amino acids. CDR3 coding DNA: TGCGCCAGCAGCCATCGGCTTCAAGAGACCCAGTACTTC. It translates to CASSHRLQETQYF.